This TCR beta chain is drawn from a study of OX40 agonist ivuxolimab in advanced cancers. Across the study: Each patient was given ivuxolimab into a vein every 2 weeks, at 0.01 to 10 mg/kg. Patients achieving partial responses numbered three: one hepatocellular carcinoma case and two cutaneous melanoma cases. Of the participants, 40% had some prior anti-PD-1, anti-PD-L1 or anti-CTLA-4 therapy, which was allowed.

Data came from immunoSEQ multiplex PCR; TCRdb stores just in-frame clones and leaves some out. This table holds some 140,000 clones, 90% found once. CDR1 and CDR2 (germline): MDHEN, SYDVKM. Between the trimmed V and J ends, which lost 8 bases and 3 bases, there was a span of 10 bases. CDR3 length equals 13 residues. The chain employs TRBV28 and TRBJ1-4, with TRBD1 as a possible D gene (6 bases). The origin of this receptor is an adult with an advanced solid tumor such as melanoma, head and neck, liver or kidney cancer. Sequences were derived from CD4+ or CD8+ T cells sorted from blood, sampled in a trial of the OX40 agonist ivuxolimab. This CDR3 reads CASGDMSNEKLFF. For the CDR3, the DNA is TGTGCCAGCGGGGACATGTCTAATGAAAAACTGTTTTTT.